Listed here are 9 T cell receptor beta chains from one sample, sequenced in a study of OX40 agonist ivuxolimab in advanced cancers. Sequenced by immunoSEQ multiplex PCR; TCRdb stores in-frame clones only, minus some. The table includes about 73,000 clones, approximately 86% detected once. The sequenced sample was CD4+ or CD8+ T cells sorted from blood, obtained in a trial of the OX40 agonist ivuxolimab. The source is an adult with an advanced solid tumor such as melanoma, head and neck, liver or kidney cancer.

The chain joins TRBV11-2 to TRBJ2-5; no reliable D call. Trimming removed 4 bases at V and 2 bases at J, with 14 bases between. This CDR3 has 15 amino acids. Germline values: CDR1 SGHAT, CDR2 FQNNGV. The CDR3 DNA sequence: TGTGCCAGCAGCTCCACTCTGGCAGGTCAAGAGACCCAGTACTTC. Protein: CASSSTLAGQETQYF.

Comment on this clone: Other DNA sequences in the same sample also yield this CDR3. This chain connects TRBV7-6 to TRBJ2-3, with TRBD2 matching over 7 bases. After removal of 0 bases from V and 0 bases from J, the junction contained 0 bases not matched to a gene. The CDR3 sequence is 15 residues long. In germline, CDR1 is SGHVS, CDR2 FNYEAQ. The CDR3 DNA reads as TGTGCCAGCAGCTTAGCGGGGGGGAGCACAGATACGCAGTATTTT. Protein: CASSLAGGSTDTQYF.

In this sample, this clone turned up once. The chain is built from TRBV9 and TRBJ2-3; either TRBD1 or TRBD2 may fit D (6 bases each). This CDR3 is built from 15 residues. V was shortened by 1 base and J by 3 bases, with 12 bases between the two germline ends. Germline V CDR1 and CDR2: SGDLS, YYNGEE. CDR3 amino acids: CASSVTQGRTDTQYF. The CDR3 nucleotides are TGTGCCAGCAGCGTAACTCAGGGGAGGACAGATACGCAGTATTTT.

The V call is TRBV7-2, the J call TRBJ2-3, with TRBD2 identical over 9 bases. J lost 2 bases, V lost 5 bases, and 8 bases had no gene match. CDR1 is SGHTA, CDR2 FQGNSA, per germline. This CDR3 is 16 amino acids long. Here the CDR3 DNA reads TGTGCCAGCAGCCTACGGACTAGCGTCTACACAGATACGCAGTATTTT. The encoded protein is CASSLRTSVYTDTQYF.

In this sample, this clone turned up a few times. Within the sample, other DNA sequences also encode this same CDR3. V and J are TRBV7-9 and TRBJ1-3, with D uncertain. In germline, CDR1 is SEHNR, CDR2 FQNEAQ (reference sequence). The ends were cut back, 1 base at V and 0 bases at J, with 4 bases in the middle. This CDR3 comprises 14 residues. CDR3 DNA sequence: TGTGCCAGCAGCTTAGGTCACTCTGGAAACACCATATATTTT. It encodes CASSLGHSGNTIYF.

The chain recombines TRBV7-2 with TRBJ2-7, with D possibly matching TRBD2 (6 bases). This CDR3 has 14 amino acids. The germline gives CDR1 SGHTA, CDR2 FQGNSA. V gave up 3 bases and J gave up 0 bases, with 9 bases separating them. The CDR3: CASSFGSSSYEQYF. Here the CDR3 DNA reads TGTGCCAGCAGCTTCGGGAGCAGCTCCTACGAGCAGTACTTC.

The chain uses TRBV12-5 and TRBJ2-5, with D possibly being TRBD1 (6 bases). CDR1 LGHNT and CDR2 FRNRAP come from the germline V gene. The V end was cut by 0 bases, the J end by 3 bases, with 14 bases between. The CDR3 extends over 16 amino acids. CDR3 sequence (DNA): TGTGCTAGTGGTTTGGTACCCCCGGGACAAGAAGAGACCCAGTACTTC. Its translation: CASGLVPPGQEETQYF.

The rearrangement uses TRBV7-2 and TRBJ2-5, with D possibly being TRBD1 or TRBD2 (5 bases each). Trimming took 5 bases from V and 3 from J, leaving 22 bases between them. CDR1 SGHTA and CDR2 FQGNSA come from the germline V gene. This CDR3 contains 17 residues. The CDR3 sequence is CASSPQPWDANEETQYF. The CDR3 DNA follows: TGTGCCAGCAGCCCCCAACCGTGGGACGCAAATGAAGAGACCCAGTACTTC.

This clone has a single count. CDR3 DNA: TGTGCCAGCTCACCAACCCTGGACTTAATCGGAGAAAAACTGTTTTTT. Translating gives CASSPTLDLIGEKLFF. The chain uses TRBV18 and TRBJ1-4; D uncertain. The CDR3 length is 16 residues. Germline V gene data show CDR1 as KGHSH and CDR2 as LQKENI. With 2 bases removed from V and 8 bases from J, the gap between germline ends came to 18 bases.